The 25 T cell receptor beta chains presented below share a single source sample, sequenced in a study of blood T cell repertoires in COVID-19. Assay used: immunoSEQ multiplex PCR; TCRdb lists only in-frame clones, some missing. The table has about 84,000 clones, around 80% seen once. The sample comprised peripheral blood. The receptors shown here come from a man at least 80 years old with active or convalescent COVID-19.

The table lists this clone with a count of one. The chain uses TRBV7-2 and TRBJ1-3, with 7 bases identical to TRBD1. V dropped 5 bases and J dropped 4; count of bases not matched to a gene: 8. Germline V gene data show CDR1 as SGHTA and CDR2 as FQGNSA. The CDR3 totals 15 residues. CDR3: CASSTRQGSGNTIYF. The CDR3 DNA is TGTGCCAGCAGCACTAGACAGGGCTCAGGAAACACCATATATTTT.

The V gene is TRBV25-1, the J gene TRBJ2-1; a weak D match, TRBD1 (6 bases). Germline V gene sequence: CDR1 MGHDK, CDR2 SYGVNS. V dropped 5 bases and J dropped 2 bases, with 19 bases sitting between them. CDR3 length: 17 residues. CDR3 sequence: CASSLGAGDAAYNEQFF. As DNA, the CDR3 is TGTGCCAGCAGTCTAGGGGCAGGGGACGCAGCCTACAATGAGCAGTTCTTC.

The chain joins TRBV4-3 to TRBJ2-7; the D is unclear. Trimming cost V 0 bases and J 3 bases, with 12 bases left between them. This CDR3 comprises 15 residues. Germline V CDR1 and CDR2: LGHNA, YSLEER. DNA of the CDR3: TGCGCCAGCAGCCAAGAGAGATACGGTTTCTACGAGCAGTACTTC. Amino acid sequence: CASSQERYGFYEQYF.

The chain links TRBV15 to TRBJ1-6; a weak D match, TRBD1 (6 bases). Germline assignment: CDR1 LNHNV and CDR2 YYDKDF (reference sequence). V was clipped by 2 bases and J by 8 bases, with 7 bases between them. The CDR3 has 13 amino acids. This CDR3 is CATSRSGDSPLHF. CDR3 DNA: TGTGCCACCAGCAGATCAGGGGATTCACCCCTCCACTTT.

This rearrangement joins TRBV3-1 (or the pseudogene TRBV3-2) to TRBJ2-1; D might be TRBD1 (6 bases). Trimming took 1 base from V and 2 from J, leaving 9 bases between them. Germline V lookup: CDR1 LGHDT, CDR2 YNNKEL (reference sequence). The length of the CDR3 is 15 residues. CDR3 region: CASSQGQGPYNEQFF. CDR3 DNA sequence: TGTGCCAGCAGCCAAGGTCAGGGGCCCTACAATGAGCAGTTCTTC.

The chain carries TRBV5-4 and TRBJ1-4; 9 positions match TRBD1. This CDR3 is built from 15 residues. The germline V gene encodes CDR1 SGHNT and CDR2 YYREEE (reference sequence). V trimming: 3 bases; J trimming: 8 bases; junction bases outside the gene matches: 8. The CDR3 DNA reads TGTGCCAGCAGCTCCTTCGACAGGGGGGGCGAAAAACTGTTTTTT. It specifies CASSSFDRGGEKLFF.

The genes are TRBV30 and TRBJ1-5; TRBD1 aligns across 7 bases. CDR1 is GTSNPN and CDR2 is SVGIG in the germline V gene (reference sequence). V trimming: 8 bases; J trimming: 6 bases; junction bases outside the gene matches: 10. The CDR3 covers 13 residues. The CDR3 nucleotides are TGTGCCGGAGGACAGGCAGTAGGTCAGCCCCAGCATTTT. Its translation is CAGGQAVGQPQHF.

This clone was found a few times. This chain links TRBV18 with TRBJ1-1; possibly TRBD1 for D (6 bases). Germline loops: CDR1 KGHSH, CDR2 LQKENI. The V and J ends lost 3 bases and 1 base respectively, with 12 bases between them. There are 15 residues in the CDR3. Here the CDR3 reads CASSPPGGRNTEAFF. CDR3 in DNA: TGTGCCAGCTCACCCCCGGGGGGGCGGAACACTGAAGCTTTCTTT. The full variable domain, completed using reference TRBV18 and TRBJ1-1, is NAGVMQNPRHLVRRRGQEARLRCSPMKGHSHVYWYRQLPEEGLKFMVYLQKENIIDESGMPKERFSAEFPKEGPSILRIQQVVRGDSAAYFCASSPPGGRNTEAFFGQGTRLTVV.

The chain links TRBV7-9 to TRBJ2-3; D is uncertain. Germline V gene data show CDR1 as SEHNR and CDR2 as FQNEAQ (reference sequence). This CDR3 spans 15 amino acids. The germline V and J ends were trimmed by 6 bases and 0 bases, with 13 bases remaining between them. The CDR3 DNA reads as TGTGCCAGCAGGCTCGCACGAGCGAGCACAGATACGCAGTATTTT. Translation: CASRLARASTDTQYF.

The chain has TRBV9 and TRBJ2-3, with 8 bases fitting TRBD2. V was clipped by 5 bases and J by 4 bases; unmatched bases: 12. Germline loops: CDR1 SGDLS, CDR2 YYNGEE. The length of the CDR3 is 16 residues. CDR3 DNA: TGTGCCAGCAGTCCTCTGGGACTAGGGATGGCAGATACGCAGTATTTT. This translates into CASSPLGLGMADTQYF.

This clone was detected only once. The chain carries TRBV6-4 and TRBJ1-1; D is unresolved. Germline V gene sequence: CDR1 MRHNA, CDR2 SNTAGT. Deletions cut 6 bases from V and 0 bases from J, with 14 bases between. CDR3 length: 15 amino acids. The CDR3 sequence: CASRRGSSVNTEAFF. CDR3 nucleotides: TGTGCCAGCAGGAGAGGGAGCTCGGTGAACACTGAAGCTTTCTTT.

This clone appeared a single time. The V gene is TRBV7-3, the J gene TRBJ2-1; maybe TRBD2 (7 bases). V gave up 2 bases and J gave up 9 bases, with 20 bases separating them. The germline CDR1 and CDR2 sequences are SGHTA and FQGTGA. CDR3 size: 16 residues. The CDR3, as DNA: TGTGCCAGCAGCTTAGCGGGGGCGGCTCATTCGGGTGAGCAGTTCTTC. Protein sequence: CASSLAGAAHSGEQFF.

The CDR3 protein is CASSHNRQETQYF. The CDR3 nucleotides are TGTGCCAGCAGCCATAATCGGCAAGAGACCCAGTACTTC. The chain couples TRBV14 to TRBJ2-5; D gene ambiguous. V lost 3 bases, J lost 2 bases, and 7 bases lay in between. Looked up from germline, CDR1 is SGHDN and CDR2 is FVKESK. This CDR3 has 13 residues.

For this clone: The junction and the germline gene differ at one end; a read error may be behind it. The V and J genes are TRBV6-1 and TRBJ1-2; 8 nucleotides agree with TRBD1. Germline V gene data show CDR1 as MNHNS and CDR2 as SASEGT. The CDR3 length is 15 residues. CDR3 sequence (DNA): TGTGCCAGCAGGGAAGGGGGACAGGACGCCTATGGCTACACCTTC. Protein sequence: CASREGGQDAYGYTF.

J is TRBJ2-5 and V is TRBV9, with D possibly matching TRBD1 (7 bases). V was shortened by 4 bases and J by 5 bases, with 24 bases between the two germline ends. This CDR3 spans 17 amino acids. Germline CDR1 reads SGDLS; CDR2 reads YYNGEE. CDR3 in DNA: TGTGCCAGCAGCCAGGGGTCAGGGGGGCTGGTGGGGGAGACCCAGTACTTC. This sequence encodes CASSQGSGGLVGETQYF.

CDR3: CASSLIPGGLNTEAFF. DNA for the CDR3: TGTGCCAGCAGCTTAATACCAGGGGGACTTAACACTGAAGCTTTCTTT. This chain joins TRBV7-3 and TRBJ1-1; 7 bases agree with TRBD1. Germline V gene data show CDR1 as SGHTA and CDR2 as FQGTGA. The CDR3 sequence is 16 residues long. V trimming: 1 base; J trimming: 2 bases; junction bases outside the gene matches: 7.

This clone was observed a few times. CDR3 in amino acids: CAWSGLAGGDNEQFF. CDR3 DNA sequence: TGTGCCTGGAGTGGACTAGCGGGGGGGGACAATGAGCAGTTCTTC. This rearrangement joins TRBV30 to TRBJ2-1; 14 bases match TRBD2. The germline V gene encodes CDR1 GTSNPN and CDR2 SVGIG (reference sequence). The CDR3 spans 15 residues. V lost 1 base to trimming and J lost 5 bases; unmatched junction nucleotides: 1.

This sequence joins TRBV19 and TRBJ1-4; 7 bases line up with TRBD1. Looked up from germline, CDR1 is LNHDA and CDR2 is SQIVND (reference sequence). The CDR3 length is 16 residues. The trim removed 10 bases at V and 8 bases at J, leaving 19 bases unmatched. The CDR3 DNA follows: TGTGCCACGACCTCCAAAAGAACAGGGGCAACGGAAAAACTGTTTTTT. Amino acid sequence: CATTSKRTGATEKLFF.

V usage is TRBV2 and J usage is TRBJ2-5; no clear D gene. V lost 7 bases and J 3 bases, leaving 18 bases between the germline ends. Germline CDR1 reads SNHLY; CDR2 reads FYNNEI. The CDR3 has 15 amino acids. DNA of the CDR3: TGTGCCAGCACCGTCCAGGTCGAGACCAAAGAGACCCAGTACTTC. Protein sequence: CASTVQVETKETQYF.

J is TRBJ1-6 and V is TRBV5-1, with TRBD1 identical over 7 bases. CDR1 is SGHRS and CDR2 is YFSETQ in the germline V gene. The CDR3 extends over 16 amino acids. V shed 0 bases and J 7 bases; nucleotides not matched to a gene: 7. In nucleotides, the CDR3 is TGCGCCAGCAGCTTGGCTGAGGGGGCGACGAATTCACCCCTCCACTTT. Translation: CASSLAEGATNSPLHF.

With respect to this clone: Other DNA sequences within the sample encode an identical CDR3. The rearrangement joins TRBV11-3 to TRBJ2-1; D is undetermined. The CDR3 spans 13 residues. Germline CDR1 reads SGHNT; CDR2 reads YENEEA. The germline V and J ends were trimmed by 0 bases and 4 bases, with 4 bases remaining between them. Here the CDR3 reads CASSLDRYNEQFF. CDR3 sequence (DNA): TGTGCCAGCAGCTTAGACCGGTACAATGAGCAGTTCTTC.

The chain uses TRBV27 and TRBJ1-1, with D uncertain. The germline gives CDR1 MNHEY, CDR2 SMNVEV (reference sequence). Trimming took 3 bases from V and 4 from J, leaving 12 bases between them. This CDR3 is 14 amino acids long. The CDR3 protein is CASSFEGGLTEAFF. Written as DNA, the CDR3 is TGTGCCAGCAGTTTTGAAGGAGGGCTCACTGAAGCTTTCTTT.

CDR3 sequence (DNA): TGTGCCAGCACCCTCTTCGCTAACTATGGCTACACCTTC. This translates into CASTLFANYGYTF. The chain uses TRBV12-3 or TRBV12-4 and TRBJ1-2; D gene unclear. The CDR3 is 13 amino acids. V lost 7 bases and J lost 0, with 9 bases in between.

The rearrangement links TRBV6-5 to TRBJ1-3; D possibly corresponds to TRBD1 (6 bases). The CDR3 length is 14 residues. Trimming removed 4 bases at V and 4 bases at J, with 11 bases between. CDR1 is MNHEY and CDR2 is SVGAGI in the germline V gene. The CDR3 protein is CASSSGVGGNTIYF. CDR3 nucleotide sequence: TGTGCCAGCAGTTCAGGGGTCGGAGGAAACACCATATATTTT.

The chain uses TRBV5-6 and TRBJ1-2; D might be TRBD1 (5 bases). V was clipped by 2 bases and J by 7 bases, with 18 bases between them. Per germline, CDR1 SGHDT and CDR2 YYEEEE. The CDR3 is 15 residues long. CDR3 protein: CASSFKQAPSGGYTF. The DNA of the CDR3 is TGTGCCAGCAGCTTTAAACAGGCTCCCTCAGGTGGCTACACCTTC.